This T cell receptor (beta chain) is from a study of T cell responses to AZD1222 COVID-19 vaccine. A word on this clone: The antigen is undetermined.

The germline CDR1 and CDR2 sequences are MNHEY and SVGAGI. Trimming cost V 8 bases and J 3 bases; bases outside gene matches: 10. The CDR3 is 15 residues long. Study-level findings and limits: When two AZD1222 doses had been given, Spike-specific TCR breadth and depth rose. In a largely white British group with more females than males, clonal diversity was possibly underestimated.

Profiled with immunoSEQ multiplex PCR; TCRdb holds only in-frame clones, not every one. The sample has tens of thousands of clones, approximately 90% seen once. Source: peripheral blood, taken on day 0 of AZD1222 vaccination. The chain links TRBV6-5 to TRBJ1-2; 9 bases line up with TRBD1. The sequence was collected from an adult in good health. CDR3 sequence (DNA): TGTGCCAGCGGGACAATGGACAGGGGTCACTATGGCTACACCTTC. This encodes CASGTMDRGHYGYTF.